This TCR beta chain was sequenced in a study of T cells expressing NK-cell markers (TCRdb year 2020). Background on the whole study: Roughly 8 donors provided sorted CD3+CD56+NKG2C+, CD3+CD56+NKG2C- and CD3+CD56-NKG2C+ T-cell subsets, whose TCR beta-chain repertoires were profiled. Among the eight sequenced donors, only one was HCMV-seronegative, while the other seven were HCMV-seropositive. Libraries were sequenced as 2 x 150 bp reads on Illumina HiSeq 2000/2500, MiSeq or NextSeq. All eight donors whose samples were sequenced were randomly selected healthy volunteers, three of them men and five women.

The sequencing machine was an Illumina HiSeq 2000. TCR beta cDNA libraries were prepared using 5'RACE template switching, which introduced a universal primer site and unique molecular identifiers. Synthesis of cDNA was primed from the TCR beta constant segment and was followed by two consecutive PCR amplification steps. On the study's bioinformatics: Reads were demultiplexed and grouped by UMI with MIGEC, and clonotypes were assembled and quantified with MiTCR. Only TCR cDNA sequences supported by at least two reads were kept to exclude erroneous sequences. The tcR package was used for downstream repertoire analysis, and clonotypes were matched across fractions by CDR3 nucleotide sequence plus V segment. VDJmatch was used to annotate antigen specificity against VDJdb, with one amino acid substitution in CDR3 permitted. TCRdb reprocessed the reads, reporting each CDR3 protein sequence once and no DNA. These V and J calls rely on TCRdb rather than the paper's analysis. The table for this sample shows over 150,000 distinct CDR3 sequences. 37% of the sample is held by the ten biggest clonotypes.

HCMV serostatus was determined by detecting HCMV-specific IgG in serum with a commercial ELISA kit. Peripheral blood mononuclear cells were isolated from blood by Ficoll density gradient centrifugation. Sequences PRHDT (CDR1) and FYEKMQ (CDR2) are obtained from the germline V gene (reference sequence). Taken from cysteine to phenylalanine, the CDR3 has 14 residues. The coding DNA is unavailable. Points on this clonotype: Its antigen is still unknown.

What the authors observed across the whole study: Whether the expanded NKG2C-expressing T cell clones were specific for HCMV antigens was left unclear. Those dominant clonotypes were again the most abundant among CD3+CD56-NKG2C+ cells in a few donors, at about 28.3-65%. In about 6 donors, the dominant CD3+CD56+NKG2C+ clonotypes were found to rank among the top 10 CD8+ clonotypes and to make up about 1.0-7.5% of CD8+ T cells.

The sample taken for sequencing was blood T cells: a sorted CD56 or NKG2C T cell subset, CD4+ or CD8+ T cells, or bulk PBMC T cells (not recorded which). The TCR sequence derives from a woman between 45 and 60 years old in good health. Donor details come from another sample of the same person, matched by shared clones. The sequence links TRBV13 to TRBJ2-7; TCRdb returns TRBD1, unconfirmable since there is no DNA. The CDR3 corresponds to CASSIRDRGEEQYF.